The clone carrying this T cell receptor (beta chain) has just a few counts. The CDR3 extends over 13 amino acids. Germline V gene data show CDR1 as MNHEY and CDR2 as SVGAGI. Trimming left V 4 bases short and J 11 bases short, with 17 bases between. MiXCR, applied by TCRdb to the RT-PCR reads, yields one record per CDR3 protein. Seen here are about 700,000 distinct CDR3 sequences, over 12% observed once, and the top ten hold around 3.3%. The V call is TRBV6-5, the J call TRBJ1-1; no clear D. The receptor was derived from a female donor in good health, serving as a healthy control. The source material was memory CD4+ T cells from blood. The CDR3 region is CASSSPGSLVAFF. In DNA, the CDR3 is TGTGCCAGCAGTTCTCCGGGATCCCTAGTCGCTTTCTTT.